The following is a T cell receptor (beta chain) sequence with its context. Its specificity is not known. A J-beta primer mix and a sample-barcoded 5' primer were used in a second PCR of about 6 to 12 cycles. TCRdb independently ran MiXCR on the 5' RACE reads; one entry per CDR3 protein. Among 1,500,000 or so distinct CDR3 sequences listed, approximately 42% were seen once. CDR1 and CDR2 from the germline V gene are MNHEY and SVGEGT. The CDR3 extends over 15 amino acids. V shed 6 bases and J 0 bases; nucleotides not matched to a gene: 8. The sample belongs to a study of blood T cells in healthy people across ages. Study outcomes and limitations: Getting older went along with TCR beta diversity per million T cells dropping roughly linearly.

This chain joins TRBV6-2 or TRBV6-3 and TRBJ2-7, with 7 bases identical to TRBD2. The receptor's source is a woman aged 18-30 years in good health. The sample taken for sequencing was blood. CDR3 sequence reads: CASRGLRDYSYEQYF. As DNA, the CDR3 is TGTGCCAGCAGGGGATTGAGGGACTACTCCTACGAGCAGTACTTC.